The rows below give T cell receptor beta chains drawn from one sample of a study of blood T cell repertoires in COVID-19. Libraries were prepared by immunoSEQ multiplex PCR; TCRdb keeps only in-frame clonotypes and omits some of them. Among about 120,000 clones listed, around 83% were seen once. Sample: peripheral blood. The source of these receptors is a man aged 60-69 years with acute or convalescent COVID-19. The CDR3 runs from the conserved cysteine through the conserved F or W. The D gene is left open where the match is weak. Not all rows give a size; the values are once, few, many and, for expanded clones, a class.

CDR3nt | CDR3aa | j_gene | abundance | v_gene | d_gene
TGTGCCAGTAGTATTGAGGGACAGGGAGGTACAGATACGCAGTATTTT | CASSIEGQGGTDTQYF | TRBJ2-3 | - | TRBV19 | TRBD1
TGCGCCAGCAGCCCTGACAGCAACTATGGCTACACCTTC | CASSPDSNYGYTF | TRBJ1-2 | - | TRBV4-1 | -
TGTGCCACCACTGAGCACCGGGACAGGGGGCCGGGCAATTCACCCCTCCACTTT | CATTEHRDRGPGNSPLHF | TRBJ1-6 | - | TRBV24-1 | TRBD1
TGTGCCAGCAGCCAAGATCGAGGGACAGGGAGAGCTTTGTACAATGAGCAGTTCTTC | CASSQDRGTGRALYNEQFF | TRBJ2-1 | - | TRBV3-1/TRBV3-2 | TRBD1
TGTGCCAGCAGTTACTCGGGGACAGCTAATTCACCCCTCCACTTT | CASSYSGTANSPLHF | TRBJ1-6 | - | TRBV6-5 | TRBD1
TGTGCCAGCAGTAGCGGGAGAGACAAAAACATTCAGTACTTC | CASSSGRDKNIQYF | TRBJ2-4 | - | TRBV6-6 | TRBD2
TGTGCCAGCAGTGCGCGAACGGGACAGGGGCATGGGGGCTACACCTTC | CASSARTGQGHGGYTF | TRBJ1-2 | - | TRBV6-1 | TRBD1
TGTGCCAGCAGCCCCGTGACTACCGGGGAGCTGTTTTTT | CASSPVTTGELFF | TRBJ2-2 | - | TRBV7-9 | -
TGTGCCAGTATGGGACAGGGCTATGGCTACACCTTC | CASMGQGYGYTF | TRBJ1-2 | - | TRBV19 | TRBD1
TGTGCCAGTGCCGGAGATGGGTCCTACAATGAGCAGTTCTTC | CASAGDGSYNEQFF | TRBJ2-1 | - | TRBV19 | -
TGTGCCAGCTCACCCAAAGATGGACTAGCGGGAGCTTACGAGCAGTACTTC | CASSPKDGLAGAYEQYF | TRBJ2-7 | - | TRBV18 | TRBD2
TGTGCCTGGAGCCCGGGACACCCCAATGAGCAGTTCTTC | CAWSPGHPNEQFF | TRBJ2-1 | - | TRBV30 | -
TGTGCCACCAGTGACAATCCGGGACAGGGGGCCGGGGCCAACGTCCTGACTTTC | CATSDNPGQGAGANVLTF | TRBJ2-6 | - | TRBV24-1 | TRBD1
TGTGCCAGCAGGGCGGGGACAGGAGCATTGGGCGAGCAGTACTTC | CASRAGTGALGEQYF | TRBJ2-7 | - | TRBV6-5 | TRBD1
TGTGCCAGCAGTTCACTAGCTCCGGTAGGCAACGAGCAGTACTTC | CASSSLAPVGNEQYF | TRBJ2-7 | - | TRBV28 | -
TGTGCCTGCCGGCGTAGTGGGCTGGTCTATGGCTACACCTTC | CACRRSGLVYGYTF | TRBJ1-2 | few | TRBV2 | -
TGTGCCAGCAGTTACTGGCCAGGGGATACGCAGTATTTT | CASSYWPGDTQYF | TRBJ2-3 | - | TRBV6-5 | -
TGTGCCAGCAGCGTAGGGTCGATGCGGGAGGGCCCCTACGAGCAGTACTTC | CASSVGSMREGPYEQYF | TRBJ2-7 | - | TRBV9 | TRBD2
TGTGCCACGAGAGGTACCTACGAGCAGTACTTC | CATRGTYEQYF | TRBJ2-7 | few | TRBV21-1 | -
TGTGCCAGCAGCCTCGGGTCTCCCTACGAGCAGTACTTC | CASSLGSPYEQYF | TRBJ2-7 | - | TRBV6-5 | -